Listed below are T cell receptor beta chains from one sample, sequenced in a study of T cells in Graves' hyperthyroidism and ophthalmopathy. MiXCR, run by TCRdb on the multiplex PCR reads, gives a single entry per CDR3 protein. The repertoire consists of roughly 380,000 distinct CDR3 sequences, with roughly 13% occurring once and the leading ten covering less than 6.5%. Sequencing used blood. The receptor set was obtained from a young woman with Graves' hyperthyroidism. Both conserved end residues are part of each CDR3. D genes are given only for firm matches. Some rows mark clone size as missing; the rest say once, few, many or name a class of expanded clone.

V	size	J	D	CDR3	DNA
TRBV2	many	TRBJ1-5	.	CASSDGGGNQPQHF	TGTGCCAGCAGTGATGGGGGAGGGAATCAGCCCCAGCATTTT
TRBV27	.	TRBJ2-6	.	CASSLSPGNGANVLTF	TGTGCCAGCAGTTTATCCCCCGGGAATGGGGCCAACGTCCTGACTTTC
TRBV28	few	TRBJ1-5	TRBD1	CASSGETGQNQPQHF	TGTGCCAGCAGTGGTGAGACAGGGCAAAATCAGCCCCAGCATTTT
TRBV19	.	TRBJ1-2	.	CASRPGTGHNYGYTF	TGTGCCAGTAGACCCGGGACGGGTCACAACTATGGCTACACCTTC
TRBV9	.	TRBJ2-5	.	CASSSPGFQETQYF	TGTGCCAGCAGCTCTCCAGGGTTCCAAGAGACCCAGTACTTC
TRBV20-1	.	TRBJ1-1	TRBD1	CSARDRAYTEAFF	TGCAGTGCTAGGGACAGGGCCTACACTGAAGCTTTCTTT
TRBV28	.	TRBJ2-7	.	CASSLQGTPPYEQYF	TGTGCCAGCAGTTTACAGGGAACCCCTCCTTACGAGCAGTACTTC
TRBV29-1	many	TRBJ1-1	TRBD1	CSVEDGQGATEAFF	TGCAGCGTTGAAGACGGACAGGGGGCCACTGAAGCTTTCTTT
TRBV19	few	TRBJ2-5	TRBD2	CASSPPGGLAGDETQYF	TGTGCCAGTAGTCCACCGGGGGGACTAGCGGGAGATGAGACCCAGTACTTC
TRBV3-1	few	TRBJ2-5	TRBD2	CASSQGKLAGKETQYF	TGTGCCAGCAGCCAAGGGAAGCTAGCGGGTAAAGAGACCCAGTACTTC
TRBV29-1	many	TRBJ1-1	.	CSGSGSTTTEAFF	TGCAGCGGTTCAGGGTCCACCACCACTGAAGCTTTCTTT
TRBV7-6	many	TRBJ2-7	.	CASSPPASYEQYF	TGTGCCAGCAGCCCACCCGCCAGCTACGAGCAGTACTTC
TRBV6-1	few	TRBJ2-7	.	CASRPAVGTGSYEQYF	TGTGCCAGCAGGCCAGCGGTAGGGACGGGGTCCTACGAGCAGTACTTC
TRBV9	few	TRBJ2-3	.	CASTTGAYDTQYF	TGTGCCAGCACGACGGGAGCATACGATACGCAGTATTTT
TRBV5-4	few	TRBJ2-5	TRBD1	CASSTDRGVGETQYF	TGTGCCAGCAGCACGGACAGGGGAGTCGGAGAGACCCAGTACTTC
TRBV9	.	TRBJ2-2	TRBD2	CASRPPGGRDTGELFF	TGTGCCAGCAGGCCCCCTGGCGGGAGGGACACCGGGGAGCTGTTTTTT
TRBV28	many	TRBJ1-2	TRBD1	CASSYIRRDRTYGYTF	TGTGCCAGCAGTTACATTAGGCGGGACAGGACCTATGGCTACACCTTC
TRBV5-1	many	TRBJ2-7	.	CASRRGSTANEQYF	TGCGCCAGCAGGAGAGGTTCGACGGCCAACGAGCAGTACTTC
TRBV30	few	TRBJ1-2	.	CAWRTPGSNYGYTF	TGTGCCTGGAGGACCCCCGGCAGCAACTATGGCTACACCTTC
TRBV24-1	many	TRBJ1-1	.	CATPGSEAFF	TGTGCCACCCCAGGGTCTGAAGCTTTCTTT
TRBV11-2	many	TRBJ2-7	.	CASSSLRDTTYEQYF	TGTGCCAGCAGCTCCCTCCGGGACACAACCTACGAGCAGTACTTC
TRBV5-4	.	TRBJ2-1	TRBD1	CASNDRGILNEQFF	TGTGCCAGCAACGACAGGGGGATCTTGAATGAGCAGTTCTTC
TRBV7-2	.	TRBJ2-3	TRBD2	CASSRVQGLVYTDTQYF	TGTGCCAGCAGCCGGGTACAGGGACTAGTGTACACAGATACGCAGTATTTT
TRBV27	many	TRBJ2-4	.	CASSYQVRKNIQYF	TGTGCCAGCAGTTACCAGGTCAGGAAAAACATTCAGTACTTC
TRBV11-2	many	TRBJ2-7	TRBD2	CASSLDLSREGNYEQYF	TGTGCCAGCAGCTTAGATTTATCGCGGGAGGGTAATTACGAGCAGTACTTC
TRBV12-3/TRBV12-4	few	TRBJ1-4	.	CASSLSRRNNEKLFF	TGTGCCAGCAGTTTGAGCAGGCGGAATAATGAAAAACTGTTTTTT
TRBV11-2	many	TRBJ2-1	TRBD1	CASRIRDRVLDEQFF	TGTGCCAGCAGGATCCGGGACAGGGTACTCGATGAGCAGTTCTTC
TRBV7-8	many	TRBJ2-1	TRBD1	CASSVDREFDEQFF	TGTGCCAGCAGCGTTGACAGGGAGTTCGATGAGCAGTTCTTC
TRBV11-3	many	TRBJ2-2	.	CASSSGEGELFF	TGTGCCAGCAGCTCAGGGGAGGGGGAGCTGTTTTTT
TRBV28	many	TRBJ1-1	.	CASNTLNTEAFF	TGTGCCAGCAATACATTGAACACTGAAGCTTTCTTT
TRBV2	.	TRBJ2-4	TRBD2	CASSSNSGQAKNIQYF	TGTGCCAGCAGTTCCAATAGCGGGCAAGCCAAAAACATTCAGTACTTC
TRBV28	many	TRBJ2-3	TRBD1	CASSRPGQGPDTQYF	TGTGCCAGTAGCAGACCGGGACAGGGGCCAGATACGCAGTATTTT
TRBV3-1	few	TRBJ2-1	TRBD2	CASSQPPGTRNHNEQFF	TGTGCCAGCAGCCAACCACCCGGGACTAGAAATCACAATGAGCAGTTCTTC
TRBV20-1	many	TRBJ2-7	.	CSALPGPYEQYF	TGCAGTGCTCTACCCGGTCCCTACGAGCAGTACTTC
TRBV10-2	many	TRBJ2-3	.	CASRRASSTDTQYF	TGCGCCAGCCGCCGGGCCTCTAGCACAGATACGCAGTATTTT
TRBV7-9	many	TRBJ2-2	TRBD2	CASVQTGGTGELFF	TGTGCCAGCGTGCAGACGGGGGGTACCGGGGAGCTGTTTTTT
TRBV5-4	few	TRBJ1-1	.	CASSLVVSVEAFF	TGTGCCAGCAGCTTGGTAGTATCGGTAGAGGCTTTCTTT
TRBV12-3/TRBV12-4	.	TRBJ1-2	.	CASPPAGNYGYTF	TGTGCCAGCCCACCGGCAGGGAACTATGGCTACACCTTC
TRBV30	many	TRBJ1-1	.	CAWEQGSTEAFF	TGTGCCTGGGAGCAGGGGAGCACTGAAGCTTTCTTT
TRBV11-2	many	TRBJ1-2	.	CASSFDAYYGYTF	TGTGCCAGCAGCTTTGACGCATACTATGGCTACACCTTC
TRBV4-1	few	TRBJ1-6	TRBD1	CASSQENRPGGPPLHF	TGCGCCAGCAGCCAAGAGAATCGGCCAGGGGGACCACCCCTCCACTTT
TRBV5-1	.	TRBJ1-2	.	CASSLEQGGYGCTF	TGCGCCAGCAGCTTGGAGCAGGGCGGCTATGGCTGCACCTTC
TRBV4-3	few	TRBJ2-1	TRBD2	CASSQDTAAGGPQFF	TGCGCCAGCAGCCAAGATACGGCAGCGGGAGGGCCTCAGTTCTTC
TRBV10-3	.	TRBJ1-2	TRBD1	CAISESGQGYGYTF	TGTGCCATCAGTGAGTCGGGACAGGGGTATGGCTACACCTTC
TRBV30	.	TRBJ1-6	TRBD1	CAWSDSEQGNRNSPLHF	TGTGCCTGGAGCGATTCTGAACAGGGGAATAGGAATTCACCCCTCCACTTT
TRBV9	.	TRBJ1-1	TRBD1	CASSVLEVLTGDSGEAFF	TGTGCCAGCAGCGTGTTGGAGGTCCTCACAGGGGACAGTGGAGAAGCTTTCTTT
TRBV3-1	few	TRBJ1-6	TRBD1	CASSLRGLGYNSPLHF	TGTGCCAGCAGCCTCAGGGGGCTGGGATATAATTCACCCCTCCACTTT
TRBV29-1	few	TRBJ2-5	.	CSVGGHLETQYF	TGCAGCGTTGGGGGACATTTGGAGACCCAGTACTTC
TRBV19	few	TRBJ2-2	.	CASSRRDRETGELFF	TGTGCCAGTAGTCGACGGGACCGAGAAACCGGGGAGCTGTTTTTT
TRBV5-1	many	TRBJ2-7	.	CASAPGTPPYEQYF	TGCGCCAGCGCCCCGGGGACTCCGCCGTACGAGCAGTACTTC
TRBV20-1	.	TRBJ2-7	TRBD1	CSAREGTDETYEQYF	TGCAGTGCTAGAGAGGGGACAGACGAAACCTACGAGCAGTACTTC
TRBV25-1	few	TRBJ1-1	.	CASSETARETEAFF	TGTGCCAGCAGTGAAACTGCCAGGGAGACTGAAGCTTTCTTT
TRBV29-1	few	TRBJ2-1	TRBD2	CSVIAGGSYNEQFF	TGCAGCGTCATAGCGGGAGGCTCCTACAATGAGCAGTTCTTC
TRBV20-1	.	TRBJ1-5	.	CSARVTGISNQPQHF	TGCAGTGCTAGAGTTACAGGAATTAGCAATCAGCCCCAGCATTTT
TRBV28	many	TRBJ2-7	.	CASSGPPTPYEQYF	TGTGCCAGCAGTGGACCGCCAACGCCCTACGAGCAGTACTTC
TRBV3-1	.	TRBJ1-2	.	CASSLAQSLYGYTF	TGTGCCAGCAGCTTAGCGCAGTCCCTCTATGGCTACACCTTC
TRBV5-6	.	TRBJ2-7	TRBD1	CASSLRGGQGSGQYF	TGTGCCAGCAGCCTTAGGGGGGGACAGGGGAGCGGGCAGTACTTC
TRBV27	many	TRBJ2-1	TRBD2	CASWRLAGADEQFF	TGTGCCAGCTGGAGACTAGCGGGAGCGGATGAGCAGTTCTTC
TRBV30	many	TRBJ1-2	.	CAWSVESGAGYTF	TGTGCCTGGAGTGTAGAGTCAGGGGCTGGCTACACCTTC